The 2 T cell receptor beta chains below were found in one sample sequenced in a study of blood T cells in healthy people across ages. For the second PCR, which ran for 7 to 11 cycles, a sample-barcoded 5' primer and a J-beta primer mix were used. From the 5' RACE reads, TCRdb called clonotypes with MiXCR, one entry per CDR3 protein. The data contain about 1.1 million distinct CDR3 sequences, about two fifths of them singletons. Input material: blood. Receptor source: a man younger than 35 in good health.

The chain links TRBV12-3 or TRBV12-4 to TRBJ1-1, with D tentatively TRBD1 (6 bases). This CDR3 is built from 12 residues. Deletions cut 6 bases from V and 4 bases from J, with 9 bases between. In DNA form, the CDR3 reads TGTGCCAGCAGAGTACAGGGCACTGAAGCTTTCTTT. Amino acids: CASRVQGTEAFF.

This clonotype was observed a handful of times. The chain recombines TRBV7-9 with TRBJ1-1; 7 bases are shared with TRBD1. The CDR3 totals 15 residues. The ends lost 3 bases at V and 4 bases at J; junction bases unmatched: 8. Germline V gene data show CDR1 as SEHNR and CDR2 as FQNEAQ (reference sequence). The CDR3 here is CASSFDDRDVTEAFF. The CDR3 DNA follows: TGTGCCAGCAGCTTCGACGACAGGGACGTCACTGAAGCTTTCTTT.